The next 27 T cell receptor beta chains were all read from a single sample in a study of cytomegalovirus exposure and HLA in healthy donors. The PCR used 60 Vbeta and 13 Jbeta primers. Profiled with immunoSEQ multiplex PCR; TCRdb holds only in-frame clones, not every one. Of roughly 120,000 clones in the sample, around 74% are singletons; the top ten hold around 5%. Material for sequencing was PBMCs. All receptors derive from a man in his thirties or forties in good health and CMV-seropositive.

This clone came up once. The chain is built from TRBV6-6 and TRBJ2-7, with D tentatively TRBD1 (6 bases). Deletions cut 3 bases from V and 2 bases from J, with 11 bases between. The length of the CDR3 is 14 residues. Germline V gene lookup returns CDR1 MNHNY and CDR2 SVGAGI (reference sequence). The CDR3 DNA is TGTGCCAGCAGTTATCTACAGGGACCCTACGAGCAGTACTTC. Protein sequence: CASSYLQGPYEQYF.

This rearrangement joins TRBV7-9 to TRBJ2-5; D is perhaps TRBD1 (5 bases). Germline V gene data show CDR1 as SEHNR and CDR2 as FQNEAQ (reference sequence). The CDR3 totals 14 residues. V was pared by 5 bases and J by 4 bases, with 14 bases between. CDR3 protein: CASSPYSRGETQYF. CDR3 coding DNA: TGTGCCAGCAGCCCGTACTCAAGGGGAGAGACCCAGTACTTC.

CDR3 region: CASSSDRGFYEQYF. DNA for the CDR3: TGTGCCAGCAGCTCTGACAGGGGATTTTACGAGCAGTACTTC. The chain carries TRBV7-2 and TRBJ2-7; 8 bases align to TRBD1. The length of the CDR3 is 14 residues. The V segment lost 4 bases and the J segment 4 bases; nucleotides outside the gene matches: 6. Germline loops: CDR1 SGHTA, CDR2 FQGNSA.

The gene calls are TRBV5-1 and TRBJ1-3; 10 nucleotides match TRBD1. The length of the CDR3 is 14 residues. Looked up from germline, CDR1 is SGHRS and CDR2 is YFSETQ. The V and J ends lost 5 bases and 3 bases, in that order; junction bases with no gene match: 2. This CDR3 is CASRTGGYGNTIYF. The CDR3 coding sequence is TGCGCCAGCAGGACAGGGGGCTATGGAAACACCATATATTTT.

Only a few counts were recorded for this clone. V gene TRBV7-9 combines with J gene TRBJ2-7; D is unresolved. CDR1 and CDR2 from the germline V gene are SEHNR and FQNEAQ (reference sequence). V gave up 5 bases and J gave up 2 bases, with 13 bases separating them. This CDR3 spans 14 amino acids. In nucleotides, the CDR3 is TGTGCCAGCAGCCTGACTGAGCTAGCCTACGAGCAGTACTTC. Amino acids: CASSLTELAYEQYF. The full variable domain, rest sourced from reference TRBV7-9 and TRBJ2-7, is DTGVSQNPRHKITKRGQNVTFRCDPISEHNRLYWYRQTLGQGPEFLTYFQNEAQLEKSRLLSDRFSAERPKGSFSTLEIQRTEQGDSAMYLCASSLTELAYEQYFGPGTRLTVT.

This chain connects TRBV2 to TRBJ2-3, with 7 bases that match TRBD1. Germline CDR1 SNHLY, CDR2 FYNNEI. This CDR3 has 14 residues. Trimming removed 6 bases from V and 6 bases from J; junction bases left unmatched: 9. The DNA for the CDR3 is TGTGCCAGCAGGAGGGGGCAGGGGAAGGATACGCAGTATTTT. Translation gives CASRRGQGKDTQYF.

The V call is TRBV30, the J call TRBJ1-6, with D possibly TRBD1 on 5 matching bases. Germline CDR1 and CDR2: GTSNPN and SVGIG (reference sequence). V gave up 0 bases and J gave up 10 bases, with 13 bases separating them. The CDR3 totals 14 residues. The CDR3 sequence: CAWSVNMQGSPLHF. The CDR3 nucleotides are TGTGCCTGGAGTGTAAATATGCAGGGATCACCCCTCCACTTT.

The chain uses TRBV12-5 and TRBJ1-5, with a possible D match to TRBD1 (5 bases). The CDR3 is 13 residues long. CDR1 and CDR2 from the germline V gene are LGHNT and FRNRAP. Trimming pared 8 bases from V and 5 bases from J, leaving 13 bases between. CDR3 DNA sequence: TGTGCTAGTTCCGGAGGGGTCCATCAGCCCCAGCATTTT. Its translation is CASSGGVHQPQHF.

The V and J genes are TRBV28 and TRBJ1-1; 8 nucleotides line up with TRBD1. CDR3 length: 14 residues. The V gene end was trimmed by 4 bases and the J gene end by 3 bases; junction bases not matched to a gene: 4. Germline CDR1 and CDR2: MDHEN and SYDVKM. CDR3 in amino acids: CASSSDREDTEAFF. The CDR3 nucleotides are TGTGCCAGCAGTTCGGACAGGGAGGACACTGAAGCTTTCTTT.

The genes are TRBV9 and TRBJ1-2; D might be TRBD1 (5 bases). This CDR3 contains 14 residues. Trimming stripped 0 bases from V and 6 bases from J, with 12 bases between. Germline CDR1 and CDR2: SGDLS and YYNGEE. The CDR3 DNA follows: TGTGCCAGCAGCGTAGACCAGGGCGGGGATGGCTACACCTTC. Its translation: CASSVDQGGDGYTF. The full variable domain, completed using reference TRBV9 and TRBJ1-2, is DSGVTQTPKHLITATGQRVTLRCSPRSGDLSVYWYQQSLDQGLQFLIQYYNGEERAKGNILERFSAQQFPDLHSELNLSSLELGDSALYFCASSVDQGGDGYTFGSGTRLTVV.

This sequence joins TRBV7-3 and TRBJ1-4; 10 bases are a match to TRBD1. The CDR3 spans 15 residues. The germline V gene encodes CDR1 SGHTA and CDR2 FQGTGA. V lost 3 bases and J lost 3; bases outside the gene matches: 1. This CDR3 reads CASSLTGGPNEKLFF. The CDR3 DNA is TGTGCCAGCAGCTTGACAGGGGGCCCTAATGAAAAACTGTTTTTT.

The chain carries TRBV7-7 and TRBJ2-7; D perhaps matches TRBD2 (5 bases). V lost 2 bases, J lost 1 base, and 12 bases lay in between. CDR1 is SSHAT, CDR2 FNYEAQ, per germline (reference sequence). The CDR3 length is 15 residues. This CDR3 is CASSLNIGVSYEQYF. The CDR3, as DNA: TGTGCCAGCAGCTTAAATATCGGGGTTTCCTACGAGCAGTACTTC.

The chain recombines TRBV6-1 with TRBJ1-2; D is uncertain. Per the germline V gene, CDR1 is MNHNS and CDR2 is SASEGT. The CDR3 contains 12 residues. Trimming pared 4 bases from V and 4 bases from J, leaving 7 bases between. The CDR3 spells CASSGDIYGYTF. CDR3 DNA: TGTGCCAGCAGTGGAGACATCTATGGCTACACCTTC.

This clone has just a few counts. The chain joins TRBV27 to TRBJ1-6, with 7 positions matching TRBD1. Losses at the gene ends were 0 bases for V and 5 bases for J; bases not matched to a gene: 13. This CDR3 has 19 residues. In germline, CDR1 is MNHEY, CDR2 SMNVEV (reference sequence). The CDR3 DNA follows: TGTGCCAGCAGTTTATCCGGCCTTATACAGGGGAACGATAATTCACCCCTCCACTTT. Translation: CASSLSGLIQGNDNSPLHF.

V gene TRBV5-4 combines with J gene TRBJ2-2; TRBD2 might be the D (5 bases). The germline V and J ends were trimmed by 1 base and 1 base, with 5 bases remaining between them. CDR1 is SGHNT, CDR2 YYREEE, per germline (reference sequence). This CDR3 has 14 amino acids. The CDR3 region is CASSLRGNTGELFF. CDR3 DNA sequence: TGTGCCAGCAGCTTGCGGGGGAACACCGGGGAGCTGTTTTTT.

V and J are TRBV2 and TRBJ2-5; D is unresolved. The CDR3 consists of 14 residues. The V and J ends lost 3 bases and 0 bases respectively, with 8 bases between them. The germline V gene has CDR1 SNHLY and CDR2 FYNNEI. The DNA for the CDR3 is TGTGCCAGCAGTGACCAACAGTACCAAGAGACCCAGTACTTC. This translates into CASSDQQYQETQYF.

V and J are TRBV25-1 and TRBJ2-3; TRBD1 aligns across 11 bases. This CDR3 has 13 amino acids. V lost 4 bases, J lost 7 bases, and 1 base stayed unmatched. Germline CDR1 is MGHDK and CDR2 is SYGVNS. The DNA for the CDR3 is TGTGCCAGCAGTGGGGACAGGGGGAATACGCAGTATTTT. Translated: CASSGDRGNTQYF.

The rearrangement joins TRBV6-6 to TRBJ2-2; tentatively, D is TRBD1 (6 bases). This CDR3 has 15 amino acids. Germline V CDR1 and CDR2: MNHNY, SVGAGI (reference sequence). The V gene lost 0 bases and the J gene lost 4 bases, with 9 bases spanning the gap. This CDR3 is CASSYSGAATGELFF. In DNA, the CDR3 is TGTGCCAGCAGTTACTCGGGGGCAGCCACCGGGGAGCTGTTTTTT.

This chain links TRBV5-4 with TRBJ2-5, with 10 bases identical to TRBD1. Germline V gene lookup returns CDR1 SGHNT and CDR2 YYREEE (reference sequence). Germline trimming cut 4 bases from V and 5 bases from J; bases unmatched to any gene: 2. The CDR3 loop spans 13 amino acids. The CDR3 bases are TGTGCCAGCAGCGGGGACAGGGGTGAGACCCAGTACTTC. It specifies CASSGDRGETQYF.

The rearrangement uses TRBV5-4 and TRBJ1-2, with D perhaps matching TRBD1 (6 bases). V shed 3 bases and J shed 3 bases, with 18 bases lying between them. The CDR3 runs 16 residues. Germline values: CDR1 SGHNT, CDR2 YYREEE (reference sequence). DNA for the CDR3: TGTGCCAGCAGCTCCCCCCCCCGGCCAGGGGACTATGGCTACACCTTC. Protein: CASSSPPRPGDYGYTF. The variable domain in full, completed from reference TRBV5-4 and TRBJ1-2, reads ETGVTQSPTHLIKTRGQQVTLRCSSQSGHNTVSWYQQALGQGPQFIFQYYREEENGRGNFPPRFSGLQFPNYSSELNVNALELDDSALYLCASSSPPRPGDYGYTFGSGTRLTVV.

This chain joins TRBV30 and TRBJ1-2; D unclear. With 1 base removed from V and 7 bases from J, the gap between germline ends came to 13 bases. This CDR3 has 13 residues. CDR1 GTSNPN and CDR2 SVGIG come from the germline V gene (reference sequence). The CDR3 here is CAWSGPLEAGYTF. The CDR3 DNA is TGTGCCTGGAGTGGTCCGCTAGAGGCTGGCTACACCTTC.

The chain combines TRBV2 with TRBJ2-3; D is perhaps TRBD2 (5 bases). V was trimmed by 7 bases and J by 5 bases, leaving 22 bases between them. CDR3 length: 16 amino acids. The germline CDR1 and CDR2 sequences are SNHLY and FYNNEI. Here the CDR3 DNA reads TGTGCCAGCATTGAGCGGCCCTGGAGGAAGGAAGATACGCAGTATTTT. This sequence encodes CASIERPWRKEDTQYF.

V is TRBV4-3 and J is TRBJ2-2, with D possibly being TRBD2 (6 bases). Germline values: CDR1 LGHNA, CDR2 YSLEER. The CDR3 consists of 14 residues. The V and J ends lost 1 base and 9 bases respectively, with 12 bases between them. This CDR3 is CASSQAWGGRELFF. CDR3 nucleotides: TGCGCCAGCAGCCAAGCCTGGGGAGGCAGGGAGCTGTTTTTT.

CDR3 coding DNA: TGTGCCAGCACCTATTGGACAGGGGTTAATTCACCCCTCCACTTT. It codes for CASTYWTGVNSPLHF. This chain links TRBV2 with TRBJ1-6; 9 nucleotides agree with TRBD1. This CDR3 is built from 15 residues. Per the germline V gene, CDR1 is SNHLY and CDR2 is FYNNEI. V shed 7 bases and J 6 bases; nucleotides not matched to a gene: 7.

The chain combines TRBV7-2 with TRBJ2-1, with D possibly being TRBD2 (6 bases). This CDR3 region has 15 residues. Between the trimmed V and J ends, which lost 5 bases and 1 base, there was a span of 12 bases. Germline CDR1 reads SGHTA; CDR2 reads FQGNSA. This chain's CDR3 is CASSVGAGSYNEQFF. The CDR3 DNA is TGTGCCAGCAGCGTAGGGGCGGGGTCCTACAATGAGCAGTTCTTC. The full variable domain, its missing parts supplied by reference TRBV7-2 and TRBJ2-1, is GAGVSQSPSNKVTEKGKDVELRCDPISGHTALYWYRQSLGQGLEFLIYFQGNSAPDKSGLPSDRFSAERTGGSVSTLTIQRTQQEDSAVYLCASSVGAGSYNEQFFGPGTRLTVL.

This clone was recorded only once. V usage is TRBV9 and J usage is TRBJ2-2; D might be TRBD2 (7 bases). The V and J ends lost 0 bases and 0 bases respectively, with 12 bases between them. Germline V gives CDR1 SGDLS, CDR2 YYNGEE. The length of the CDR3 is 17 residues. CDR3 loop: CASSVATGGPNTGELFF. Written as DNA, the CDR3 is TGTGCCAGCAGCGTAGCCACGGGGGGCCCGAACACCGGGGAGCTGTTTTTT.

The chain recombines TRBV7-2 with TRBJ2-7; 7 bases map to TRBD2. The CDR3 is made up of 19 amino acids. The germline CDR1 and CDR2 sequences are SGHTA and FQGNSA. J lost 1 base, V lost 0 bases, and 15 bases had no gene match. The DNA of the CDR3 is TGTGCCAGCAGCTTAGCCCCATATCGAGGTCGGCGGGGGTCCTACGAGCAGTACTTC. This gives the protein CASSLAPYRGRRGSYEQYF.